One and the same sample provided the 28 T cell receptor beta chains below, sequenced in a study of T-cell memory formation after mild COVID-19. TCRdb itself ran the 5' RACE reads through MiXCR, one entry per CDR3 protein. The table records about 430,000 distinct CDR3 sequences, about 24% of them present only once. Input material: PBMCs or a T cell subset sorted from them (not recorded which). All receptors come from an adult woman who had mild COVID-19 (a few samples of this study predate the infection). Cell type and time point are not known.

This chain connects TRBV9 to TRBJ2-5, with 7 bases aligning to TRBD2. This CDR3 has 16 residues. Germline CDR1 SGDLS, CDR2 YYNGEE. After removal of 0 bases from V and 5 bases from J, the junction contained 10 bases not matched to a gene. The CDR3 here is CASSVASGGAEETQYF. CDR3 sequence (DNA): TGTGCCAGCAGCGTAGCTAGCGGCGGGGCGGAGGAGACCCAGTACTTC.

The rearrangement links TRBV2 to TRBJ2-7; D is possibly TRBD1 or TRBD2 (5 bases each). The V gene's germline CDR1 is SNHLY and CDR2 FYNNEI. The CDR3 is 14 residues long. Trimming cost V 2 bases and J 4 bases, with 12 bases left between them. CDR3 bases: TGTGCCAGCAGTGAACAGGGAGAGGGGTACGAGCAGTACTTC. This sequence encodes CASSEQGEGYEQYF.

The chain is built from TRBV10-3 and TRBJ2-7; 11 nucleotides agree with TRBD2. Germline V lookup: CDR1 ENHRY, CDR2 SYGVKD. The J segment lost 0 bases and the V segment lost 10 bases, leaving 5 bases of the junction unmatched. This CDR3 is built from 14 residues. The CDR3 protein is CATSGTSGSYEQYF. CDR3 sequence (DNA): TGTGCCACCTCCGGGACTAGCGGCTCCTACGAGCAGTACTTC.

The chain carries TRBV12-3 or TRBV12-4 and TRBJ2-7; tentative D call: TRBD1 (6 bases). V was pared by 5 bases and J by 7 bases, with 15 bases between. The CDR3 has 13 amino acids. The CDR3 loop is CASSQTGTGEQYF. The CDR3, as DNA: TGTGCCAGCAGTCAAACAGGGACGGGTGAGCAGTACTTC.

The rearrangement links TRBV14 to TRBJ2-7; D might be TRBD2 (5 bases). The CDR3 contains 13 residues. CDR1 and CDR2 (germline): SGHDN, FVKESK. The ends were cut back, 2 bases at V and 6 bases at J, with 11 bases in the middle. The CDR3 DNA reads TGTGCCAGCAGCCAATTATCGGGGTCCGAGCAGTACTTC. It codes for CASSQLSGSEQYF. Filled out from reference TRBV14 and TRBJ2-7, the complete variable domain reads EAGVTQFPSHSVIEKGQTVTLRCDPISGHDNLYWYRRVMGKEIKFLLHFVKESKQDESGMPNNRFLAERTGGTYSTLKVQPAELEDSGVYFCASSQLSGSEQYFGPGTRLTVT.

This clonotype was counted only a few times. The J gene is TRBJ2-1, the V gene TRBV20-1, with TRBD2 matching 7 bases. This CDR3 has 13 amino acids. Per the germline V gene, CDR1 is DFQATT and CDR2 is SNEGSKA (reference sequence). The J segment lost 7 bases and the V segment lost 6 bases, leaving 9 bases of the junction unmatched. CDR3 bases: TGCAGTGCCCCGAGACTAGCAGGGAATGAGCAGTTCTTC. Translated, it gives CSAPRLAGNEQFF.

This sequence joins TRBV12-3 or TRBV12-4 and TRBJ1-5, with D tentatively TRBD1 (5 bases). The CDR3 runs 12 residues. The V end was cut by 3 bases, the J end by 6 bases, with 6 bases between. CDR3 residues: CASSFRGQPQHF. The CDR3 DNA reads TGTGCCAGCAGTTTTAGGGGTCAGCCCCAGCATTTT.

The chain uses TRBV7-2 and TRBJ1-2; D unresolved. This CDR3 spans 15 amino acids. Germline lookup yields CDR1 SGHTA and CDR2 FQGNSA. V lost 5 bases and J 3 bases, leaving 16 bases between the germline ends. The CDR3 DNA is TGTGCCAGCAGCCCACGCGTCAGTACCCACTATGGCTACACCTTC. It is translated as CASSPRVSTHYGYTF.

The genes are TRBV3-1 and TRBJ1-2; 7 bases agree with TRBD1. V gave up 1 base and J gave up 7 bases; unmatched junction bases: 3. The germline CDR1 and CDR2 sequences are LGHDT and YNNKEL (reference sequence). The CDR3 covers 13 residues. This CDR3 reads CASSQATGAGYTF. Written as DNA, the CDR3 is TGTGCCAGCAGCCAAGCAACAGGGGCTGGCTACACCTTC. The whole variable domain, filled in from reference TRBV3-1 and TRBJ1-2, reads DTAVSQTPKYLVTQMGNDKSIKCEQNLGHDTMYWYKQDSKKFLKIMFSYNNKELIINETVPNRFSPKSPDKAHLNLHINSLELGDSAVYFCASSQATGAGYTFGSGTRLTVV.

This chain joins TRBV6-2 or TRBV6-3 and TRBJ2-7, with D perhaps assigned TRBD1 or TRBD2 (5 bases each). Trimming took off 0 bases at V and 2 bases at J, with 14 bases between the two ends. Germline V gene data show CDR1 as MNHEY and CDR2 as SVGEGT. CDR3 length equals 16 residues. CDR3 DNA sequence: TGTGCCAGCAGTTACTCGCCGGGACGGGCGACCTACGAGCAGTACTTC. Translating gives CASSYSPGRATYEQYF.

This rearrangement joins TRBV25-1 to TRBJ2-1; no firm D call. V dropped 1 base and J dropped 7 bases, with 11 bases sitting between them. Germline CDR1 is MGHDK and CDR2 is SYGVNS. This CDR3 is built from 14 residues. The DNA for the CDR3 is TGTGCCAGCAGTGAATCCCGGATAAAAAATGAGCAGTTCTTC. Amino acid sequence: CASSESRIKNEQFF.

A few counts support this clonotype. The chain has TRBV12-3 or TRBV12-4 and TRBJ1-5, with D perhaps matching TRBD1 (5 bases). The CDR3 is 15 amino acids. V gave up 5 bases and J gave up 2 bases, with 13 bases separating them. This CDR3 is CASSPDILGNQPQHF. The CDR3 DNA sequence: TGTGCCAGCAGTCCGGACATTTTGGGCAATCAGCCCCAGCATTTT.

This clonotype came up a few times. CDR3 in amino acids: CASSPGPTYQETQYF. The CDR3 nucleotides are TGTGCCAGCAGTCCAGGACCGACGTACCAAGAGACCCAGTACTTC. The rearrangement links TRBV12-3 or TRBV12-4 to TRBJ2-5; no clear D gene. The V end was cut by 5 bases, the J end by 0 bases, with 13 bases between. This CDR3 contains 15 residues.

Only a few counts were recorded for this clonotype. This rearrangement joins TRBV6-4 to TRBJ2-1, with 8 bases matching TRBD1. The CDR3 extends over 15 amino acids. Germline V lookup: CDR1 MRHNA, CDR2 SNTAGT. J gave up 7 bases and V 3 bases, and 8 bases lay outside the gene matches. CDR3 amino acids: CASSEWQGAWNEQFF. As DNA, the CDR3 is TGTGCCAGCAGTGAATGGCAGGGGGCTTGGAATGAGCAGTTCTTC.

The DNA for the CDR3 is TGTGCCAGCAGCTTCGAGGCTACTGAGGGTTCCTACGAGCAGTACTTC. Its protein product is CASSFEATEGSYEQYF. This chain uses TRBV7-9 with TRBJ2-7; possible D gene TRBD2, 5 bases. The CDR3 length is 16 residues. The V and J ends lost 3 bases and 1 base respectively, with 16 bases between them. Germline-derived CDR1 and CDR2 are SEHNR and FQNEAQ (reference sequence).

The chain joins TRBV24-1 to TRBJ2-1; 8 positions agree with TRBD1. The length of the CDR3 is 16 residues. Germline CDR1 KGHDR, CDR2 SFDVKD. J gave up 3 bases and V 2 bases, and 5 bases lay outside the gene matches. The CDR3 spells CATSDSGQGRYNEQFF. The CDR3, as DNA: TGTGCCACCAGTGATTCCGGACAGGGACGCTACAATGAGCAGTTCTTC.

V usage is TRBV5-4 and J usage is TRBJ2-6; 7 nucleotides agree with TRBD1. V dropped 4 bases and J dropped 3; count of bases not matched to a gene: 4. Germline V gene lookup returns CDR1 SGHNT and CDR2 YYREEE (reference sequence). The CDR3 is 15 amino acids. The CDR3 loop reads CASSQGVFGANVLTF. CDR3 bases: TGTGCCAGCAGCCAGGGGGTTTTTGGGGCCAACGTCCTGACTTTC.

This clonotype occurred a few times. V and J are TRBV12-3 or TRBV12-4 and TRBJ2-1, with 9 bases fitting TRBD1. This CDR3 is 13 amino acids long. Germline trimming cut 10 bases from V and 4 bases from J; bases unmatched to any gene: 5. The CDR3 reads CATGTGTYNEQFF. CDR3 nucleotide sequence: TGTGCCACCGGGACAGGGACGTACAATGAGCAGTTCTTC.

The chain uses TRBV7-6 and TRBJ2-3, with D perhaps being TRBD1 or TRBD2 (5 bases each). Germline V gene data show CDR1 as SGHVS and CDR2 as FNYEAQ. This CDR3 region has 16 residues. Deletions cut 5 bases from V and 2 bases from J, with 17 bases between. The CDR3 nucleotides read TGTGCCAGCAGCCCGGAGTCGGGGCTCTCCACAGATACGCAGTATTTT. It translates to CASSPESGLSTDTQYF.

The sample holds a few counts of this clonotype. The chain joins TRBV7-9 to TRBJ2-7; TRBD1 matches 11 bases. The V segment lost 2 bases and the J segment 3 bases; nucleotides outside the gene matches: 3. Germline loops: CDR1 SEHNR, CDR2 FQNEAQ (reference sequence). The CDR3 has 15 amino acids. The CDR3 here is CASSLSGTGGYEQYF. CDR3 DNA: TGTGCCAGCAGCTTATCCGGGACAGGGGGCTACGAGCAGTACTTC.

This clonotype was observed a handful of times. V gene TRBV2 combines with J gene TRBJ2-6; 10 bases align to TRBD1. This CDR3 is built from 17 residues. V dropped 6 bases and J dropped 2; count of bases not matched to a gene: 7. Germline loops: CDR1 SNHLY, CDR2 FYNNEI. The CDR3 protein is CASRAGTGVAGANVLTF. In nucleotides, the CDR3 is TGTGCCAGCAGAGCCGGGACAGGGGTTGCTGGGGCCAACGTCCTGACTTTC. Complete variable domain (other parts from reference TRBV2 and TRBJ2-6): EPEVTQTPSHQVTQMGQEVILRCVPISNHLYFYWYRQILGQKVEFLVSFYNNEISEKSEIFDDQFSVERPDGSNFTLKIRSTKLEDSAMYFCASRAGTGVAGANVLTFGAGSRLTVL.

In nucleotides, the CDR3 is TGTGCCAGCAGCCCCTTAAGGTGGGACAGGAACTACGAGCAGTACTTC. This translates into CASSPLRWDRNYEQYF. The chain carries TRBV11-2 and TRBJ2-7; 8 bases are a match to TRBD1. Germline CDR1 SGHAT, CDR2 FQNNGV. The length of the CDR3 is 16 residues. V trimming: 5 bases; J trimming: 3 bases; junction bases outside the gene matches: 12.

This clonotype was counted between two and nine times. This chain links TRBV6-6 with TRBJ2-7; TRBD1 might be the D (7 bases). In germline, CDR1 is MNHNY, CDR2 SVGAGI (reference sequence). With 6 bases removed from V and 6 bases from J, the gap between germline ends came to 18 bases. This CDR3 region has 14 residues. The CDR3, as DNA: TGTGCCAGCAGAACAGGGGAGGTTGTCTCCGAGCAGTACTTC. Translation gives CASRTGEVVSEQYF.

There are many counts of this clonotype. The rearrangement uses TRBV24-1 and TRBJ2-2; D remains unclear. CDR1 and CDR2 (germline): KGHDR, SFDVKD. Trimming shortened V by 5 bases and J by 2 bases, and 11 bases separated the two germline ends. This CDR3 contains 15 residues. CDR3 loop: CATSALDGNTGELFF. In nucleotides, the CDR3 is TGTGCCACCAGTGCTCTGGACGGAAACACCGGGGAGCTGTTTTTT.

This sequence joins TRBV5-1 and TRBJ1-1; TRBD1 might be the D (5 bases). Germline assignment: CDR1 SGHRS and CDR2 YFSETQ. The CDR3 runs 13 residues. V was cut by 7 bases and J by 7 bases, with 17 bases left in between. CDR3 sequence reads: CASGGDSGREAFF. The CDR3 coding sequence is TGCGCCAGCGGCGGGGATTCGGGACGTGAAGCTTTCTTT.

This clonotype was detected only a few times. The rearrangement links TRBV5-1 to TRBJ2-2; D ambiguous. The germline V gene has CDR1 SGHRS and CDR2 YFSETQ. Trimming left V 7 bases short and J 4 bases short, with 5 bases between. CDR3 length equals 11 residues. The CDR3 loop reads CASQTTGELFF. CDR3 sequence (DNA): TGCGCCAGCCAAACCACCGGGGAGCTGTTTTTT.

V gene TRBV6-2 or TRBV6-3 combines with J gene TRBJ2-7; D possibly corresponds to TRBD2 (6 bases). Trimming removed 8 bases from V and 1 base from J, with 15 bases in between. Looked up from germline, CDR1 is MNHEY and CDR2 is SVGEGT. This CDR3 has 14 residues. The DNA of the CDR3 is TGTGCCAGCGGGGGGACCCGCACATCCTACGAGCAGTACTTC. Translated: CASGGTRTSYEQYF.

This clonotype was seen only a few times. V and J are TRBV5-1 and TRBJ2-3; 8 bases fit TRBD2. Germline CDR1 reads SGHRS; CDR2 reads YFSETQ. This CDR3 has 13 amino acids. Trimming removed 4 bases from V and 5 bases from J; junction bases left unmatched: 3. In DNA, the CDR3 is TGCGCCAGCAGCGATGCGGGAGGAGATACGCAGTATTTT. Protein product: CASSDAGGDTQYF.